What follows describes a single TCR beta chain. The antigen is not known. The CDR3 is 15 amino acids. Trimming cost V 4 bases and J 7 bases; bases outside gene matches: 8. The germline V gene has CDR1 MDHEN and CDR2 SYDVKM. The data derive from a study of memory CD4+ T cells and cytomegalovirus serostatus. Single viable CD3+CD4+CD8-CD45RO+ cells were sorted as the memory CD4+ T cells. Serum IgG to CMV pp150, pp28, p38 and p52 defined serostatus. After thawing, CD4+ T cells were positively selected. Profiling relied on immunoSEQ multiplex PCR, and the TCRdb table lists in-frame clones only, not all of them. The table shows about 57,000 clones, with 65% to 80% occurring only once. Study-wide findings and caveats: The CMV-associated TCR signature appears largely within the CD4+ memory repertoire.

This chain joins TRBV28 and TRBJ1-5, with 9 positions matching TRBD1. The specimen sequenced was memory CD4+ T cells from blood. The receptor's source is an adult in good health and CMV-seronegative. The CDR3 region is CASSYQGQGGQPQHF. The CDR3 region has the DNA TGTGCCAGCAGTTACCAGGGACAGGGAGGCCAGCCCCAGCATTTT.